This TCR beta chain was recovered during a study of a mutant IDH1 vaccine in newly diagnosed glioma. Study in general: A roughly 60% male, about 40% female split and a mean age of 40.4 years characterized treated patients.

This sample's time point: week 23, last vaccination. Each dose delivered 300 ug of mutant IDH1 20-mer peptide subcutaneously with imiquimod. TCRdb's copy holds only in-frame clones and misses some; the assay was immunoSEQ multiplex PCR. The sample shows roughly 43,000 clones, around 85% of them seen only once. Germline V CDR1 and CDR2: MNHEY, SMNVEV (reference sequence). The CDR3 runs 13 residues. V was trimmed by 0 bases and J by 2 bases, leaving 3 bases between them. Notes on this clone: Its specificity is not known.

Sequencing used PBMCs, obtained from a glioma patient whose treatment included an IDH1 peptide vaccine. J is TRBJ2-3 and V is TRBV27; D is undetermined. This TCR derives from a young woman with glioma. Some clones in this sample may be carry-over from other donors' samples. The CDR3 is CASSLSFTDTQYF. CDR3 nucleotide sequence: TGTGCCAGCAGTTTATCGTTCACAGATACGCAGTATTTT.